What follows is one T cell receptor (beta chain) and its context. The V end was cut by 6 bases, the J end by 5 bases, with 19 bases between. Germline V gives CDR1 SNHLY, CDR2 FYNNEI. The CDR3 has 15 residues. The sample is drawn from a study of T-cell memory formation after mild COVID-19. Each CDR3 protein is one row after TCRdb ran MiXCR on the 5' RACE reads. The sample lists 100,000 to 120,000 distinct CDR3 sequences; roughly 20% were seen once. Sample: PBMCs or a T cell subset sorted from them (not recorded which). The chain carries TRBV2 and TRBJ1-1; possibly TRBD1 for D (6 bases). This receptor was obtained from a man between 18 and 35 years old who had mild COVID-19 (a few samples of this study predate the infection). Cell type and time point are not known. The CDR3 spells CASRYREVGDTEAFF. In DNA, the CDR3 is TGTGCCAGCAGGTACAGGGAAGTCGGTGATACTGAAGCTTTCTTT. The full variable domain, with the rest looked up from reference TRBV2 and TRBJ1-1, is EPEVTQTPSHQVTQMGQEVILRCVPISNHLYFYWYRQILGQKVEFLVSFYNNEISEKSEIFDDQFSVERPDGSNFTLKIRSTKLEDSAMYFCASRYREVGDTEAFFGQGTRLTVV.